The clone carrying this T cell receptor (beta chain) appeared a few times. Antigen specificity is unknown. This sample was taken from a study of blood T cells in healthy people across ages. Study-wide results and caveats: Correlation between TCR beta diversity and naive T cell percentage was strong.

PBMCs, at least 6 million per sample, were isolated. Through a sample-barcoded 5' primer and a J-beta primer mix, a second PCR was run for about 6 to 12 cycles. Every molecule of cDNA carried a tag from a template-switch adaptor with 12 random nucleotides. TCRdb passed the 5' RACE reads through MiXCR, listing each CDR3 protein once. This table has about a million distinct CDR3 sequences, under 50% appearing once. With 2 bases removed from V and 1 base from J, the gap between germline ends came to 15 bases. The CDR3 is made up of 16 amino acids. Germline values: CDR1 SGHDT, CDR2 YYEEEE. The rearrangement joins TRBV5-6 to TRBJ1-2; no reliable D call. The sequence was collected from a man aged 30 to 45 in good health. Sequenced input: blood. CDR3 region: CASSLLDSNNNYGYTF. The CDR3 nucleotides are TGTGCCAGCAGCTTATTGGACTCTAACAATAACTATGGCTACACCTTC.